Shown below are 13 T cell receptor beta chains from a single sample sequenced in a study of blood T cells in healthy people across ages. PCR was performed a second time for about 6 to 12 cycles using a sample-barcoded 5' primer and a J-beta primer mix. Using its own MiXCR run on the 5' RACE reads, TCRdb lists one record per CDR3 protein. The data show 1.5 million to 2 million distinct CDR3 sequences, with 49% seen just once and less than 2.5% held by the top ten. Sequencing was performed on blood. Receptors were obtained from a middle-aged woman in good health.

This clonotype was observed a few times. The chain is built from TRBV7-2 and TRBJ2-1; D unresolved. The CDR3 spans 13 residues. The ends were cut back, 2 bases at V and 6 bases at J, with 8 bases in the middle. CDR1 is SGHTA and CDR2 is FQGNSA in the germline V gene. This chain's CDR3 is CASSLHLSNEQFF. In DNA, the CDR3 is TGTGCCAGCAGCTTACACTTGAGCAATGAGCAGTTCTTC.

The chain recombines TRBV20-1 with TRBJ2-1; D tentatively reads TRBD1 or TRBD2 (5 bases each). From germline, CDR1 is DFQATT and CDR2 SNEGSKA (reference sequence). CDR3 size: 13 residues. Trimming shortened V by 5 bases and J by 8 bases, and 16 bases separated the two germline ends. The DNA for the CDR3 is TGCAGTGCTCCCGATTGGGGACCGGATGAGCAGTTCTTC. Its translation: CSAPDWGPDEQFF.

The J gene is TRBJ2-6, the V gene TRBV7-2, with 10 bases fitting TRBD1. The CDR3 runs to 17 residues. The germline gives CDR1 SGHTA, CDR2 FQGNSA. V dropped 7 bases and J dropped 2; count of bases not matched to a gene: 8. This CDR3 is CASNVDRGAPGANVLTF. The CDR3 coding sequence is TGTGCCAGCAACGTGGACAGGGGGGCACCTGGGGCCAACGTCCTGACTTTC.

The chain uses TRBV5-1 and TRBJ1-1; TRBD1 is a possible D gene (5 bases). V lost 4 bases, J lost 0 bases, and 13 bases lay in between. The length of the CDR3 is 15 residues. Germline CDR1 and CDR2: SGHRS and YFSETQ. The CDR3, as DNA: TGCGCCAGCAGCCCGGGGGGGAGGGTGAACACTGAAGCTTTCTTT. Its translation: CASSPGGRVNTEAFF. The complete variable domain, with remaining parts taken from reference TRBV5-1 and TRBJ1-1, reads KAGVTQTPRYLIKTRGQQVTLSCSPISGHRSVSWYQQTPGQGLQFLFEYFSETQRNKGNFPGRFSGRQFSNSRSEMNVSTLELGDSALYLCASSPGGRVNTEAFFGQGTRLTVV.

This clonotype has only a few counts. The chain carries TRBV20-1 and TRBJ1-2, with D hard to call. The V end was cut by 5 bases, the J end by 6 bases, with 13 bases between. Per the germline V gene, CDR1 is DFQATT and CDR2 is SNEGSKA (reference sequence). The CDR3 length is 12 residues. The CDR3 nucleotides read TGCAGTGCTCCAGACCTAGAGCATGGCTACACCTTC. It yields the protein CSAPDLEHGYTF.

This clonotype was recorded a few times. The V call is TRBV12-5, the J call TRBJ2-5; either TRBD1 or TRBD2 may supply D (6 bases each). CDR3 length equals 15 residues. The germline V and J ends were trimmed by 3 bases and 0 bases, with 11 bases remaining between them. CDR1 is LGHNT, CDR2 FRNRAP, per germline. Here the CDR3 reads CASGLGGGHQETQYF. CDR3 in DNA: TGTGCTAGTGGTTTAGGTGGGGGGCACCAAGAGACCCAGTACTTC.

The chain carries TRBV4-3 and TRBJ1-2, with TRBD1 matching 7 bases. The V gene end was trimmed by 2 bases and the J gene end by 5 bases; junction bases not matched to a gene: 14. The CDR3 runs 17 residues. Looked up from germline, CDR1 is LGHNA and CDR2 is YSLEER. The CDR3 region has the DNA TGCGCCAGCAGCCAACAGACGGGACAGCAAAACGGATATGGCTACACCTTC. Translating gives CASSQQTGQQNGYGYTF.

The rearrangement uses TRBV12-3 or TRBV12-4 and TRBJ1-2; D is uncertain. CDR3 length: 15 amino acids. V gave up 4 bases and J gave up 2 bases, with 14 bases separating them. CDR3 bases: TGTGCCAGCAGTTACGGGGAGCGAAGAAACTATGGCTACACCTTC. Translation gives CASSYGERRNYGYTF.

The rearrangement uses TRBV29-1 and TRBJ2-2; TRBD1 matches 7 bases. With V trimmed by 6 bases and J by 0 bases, 1 base remained unmatched. Germline CDR1 and CDR2: SQVTM and ANQGSEA. The CDR3 has 13 amino acids. The CDR3 DNA follows: TGCAGCGTGGGACAGACGAACACCGGGGAGCTGTTTTTT. Protein: CSVGQTNTGELFF.

J is TRBJ1-2 and V is TRBV25-1; 8 nucleotides line up with TRBD1. The V gene's germline CDR1 is MGHDK and CDR2 SYGVNS. The V segment lost 1 base and the J segment 7 bases; nucleotides outside the gene matches: 5. The CDR3 consists of 14 residues. CDR3 in amino acids: CASSESLTGAGYTF. CDR3 sequence (DNA): TGTGCCAGCAGTGAATCTCTGACAGGGGCTGGCTACACCTTC.

This clonotype showed up just a few times. This chain links TRBV6-6 with TRBJ2-5, with 8 nucleotides matching TRBD2. There are 13 residues in the CDR3. Germline trimming cut 8 bases from V and 4 bases from J; bases unmatched to any gene: 6. Per the germline V gene, CDR1 is MNHNY and CDR2 is SVGAGI (reference sequence). CDR3 loop: CASRGGDSETQYF. CDR3 coding DNA: TGTGCCAGCCGGGGGGGCGACTCAGAGACCCAGTACTTC.

This chain connects TRBV20-1 to TRBJ2-3; D unresolved. Trimming stripped 5 bases from V and 4 bases from J, with 10 bases between. The CDR3 is 12 residues long. Germline V gene sequence: CDR1 DFQATT, CDR2 SNEGSKA (reference sequence). Written as DNA, the CDR3 is TGCAGTGCTGAGAGCCTGGCAGATACGCAGTATTTT. Protein: CSAESLADTQYF.

The rearrangement uses TRBV24-1 and TRBJ2-7, with D perhaps given as TRBD1 or TRBD2 (5 bases each). The ends were cut back, 1 base at V and 10 bases at J, with 13 bases in the middle. This CDR3 has 13 residues. Germline loops: CDR1 KGHDR, CDR2 SFDVKD. This CDR3 reads CATSDLGVGAQYF. The CDR3 DNA is TGTGCCACCAGTGATTTAGGAGTCGGGGCCCAGTACTTC.